The present T cell receptor (beta chain) was sequenced within a study of blood T cell repertoires in COVID-19. Using immunoSEQ multiplex PCR, the repertoire was profiled, and TCRdb retains in-frame clones only, with some absent. The data contain some 200,000 clones, around nine tenths of them singletons. The sequence came from a man aged 25 to 40 in a cohort exposed to, infected with or recovered from COVID-19 (not recorded which). Source material: PBMCs or T cells enriched from blood (not recorded which).

The CDR3: CATAGTGRYNEQFF. For the CDR3, the DNA is TGTGCCACGGCCGGGACAGGTCGCTACAATGAGCAGTTCTTC. This chain connects TRBV15 to TRBJ2-1; 8 bases are a match to TRBD1. This CDR3 region has 14 residues. The trim removed 9 bases at V and 3 bases at J, leaving 7 bases unmatched. The germline V gene has CDR1 LNHNV and CDR2 YYDKDF (reference sequence).